These T cell receptor beta chains were read from a single sample in a study of PD-1 blockade in classical Hodgkin lymphoma. Assay: immunoSEQ multiplex PCR; the TCRdb copy retains only in-frame clones and omits some. The table lists over 60,000 clones, about 93% of them singletons. Sequenced material: peripheral blood mononuclear cells (PBMCs). The receptor set was obtained from a human donor with classical Hodgkin lymphoma. The CDR3 runs from the conserved cysteine through the conserved F or W. Each record gives: V gene, J gene, CDR3 protein.

>TRBV7-2|TRBJ1-5
CASSFQLNTYSNQPQHF
>TRBV19|TRBJ1-1
CASSEGQGGNTEAFF
>TRBV5-4|TRBJ2-7
CASSLDRTTYEQYF
>TRBV6-1|TRBJ1-1
CASSEESGWGTEAFF
>TRBV7-9|TRBJ2-5
CASSTLAGPQETQYF
>TRBV6-1|TRBJ2-5
CASSPGLKETQYF
>TRBV7-2|TRBJ1-1
CASSPKTRGRGEAFF
>TRBV9|TRBJ2-2
CASSVASNTGELFF
>TRBV19|TRBJ1-2
CASSNTVRDRTYGYTF
>TRBV2|TRBJ1-1
CASSVRDSNSEAFF
>TRBV15|TRBJ2-3
CATSRDESYTDTQYF
>TRBV9|TRBJ2-3
CASSVGGRATDTQYF
>TRBV7-2|TRBJ2-7
CASSPGRASYEQYF
>TRBV7-2|TRBJ2-1
CASSLNIYNEQFF
>TRBV28|TRBJ2-7
CASSFRASGRGVGYEQYF
>TRBV2|TRBJ1-2
CASSEWAYYGYTF